This T cell receptor beta chain was recovered during a study of shared clonotypes between healthy human individuals. As defined, naive CD8 cells were CD45RO-negative and positively selected for CCR7, with terminally differentiated effector memory CD45RA+ cells excluded. Sequencing was performed with immunoSEQ multiplex PCR; in TCRdb, only in-frame clones are kept and a portion is missing. Here the sample spans almost 700,000 clones, 92% being singletons. Germline lookup yields CDR1 SEHNR and CDR2 FQNEAQ (reference sequence). The CDR3 sequence is 15 residues long. V shed 5 bases and J 15 bases; nucleotides not matched to a gene: 19.

The V and J genes are TRBV7-9 and TRBJ2-1; 7 bases line up with TRBD1. This clonotype was obtained from a man aged 30 to 45 in good health. Sequencing was performed on naive CD8+ T cells sorted from blood. The CDR3 spells CASSTGQTLLQFRFF. CDR3 nucleotide sequence: TGTGCCAGCAGCACGGGACAGACTCTCCTACAATTTCGGTTCTTC.